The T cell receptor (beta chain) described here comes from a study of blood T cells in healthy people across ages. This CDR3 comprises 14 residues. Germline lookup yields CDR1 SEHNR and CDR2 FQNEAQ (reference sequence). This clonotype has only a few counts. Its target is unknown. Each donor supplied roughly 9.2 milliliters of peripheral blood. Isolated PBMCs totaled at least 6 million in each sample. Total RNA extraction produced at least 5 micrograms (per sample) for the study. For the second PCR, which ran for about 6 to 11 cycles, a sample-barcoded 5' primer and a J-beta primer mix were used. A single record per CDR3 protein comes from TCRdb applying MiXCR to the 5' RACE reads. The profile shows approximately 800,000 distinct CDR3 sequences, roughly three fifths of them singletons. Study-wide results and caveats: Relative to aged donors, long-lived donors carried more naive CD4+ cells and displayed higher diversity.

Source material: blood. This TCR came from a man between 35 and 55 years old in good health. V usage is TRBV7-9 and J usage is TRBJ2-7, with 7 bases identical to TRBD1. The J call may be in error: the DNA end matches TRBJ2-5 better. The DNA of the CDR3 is TGTGCCAGCAGCTTAGTAGGACAGGAAGAGACCCAGTACTTC. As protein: CASSLVGQEETQYF.